Shown below are 7 T cell receptor beta chains from a single sample sequenced in a study of shared clonotypes between healthy human individuals. Data came from immunoSEQ multiplex PCR; TCRdb stores just in-frame clones and leaves some out. Of 1.6 million or so clones listed, less than 99% are singletons. The sample consisted of naive CD4+ T cells sorted from blood. The subset: CD45RA+ positively selected. Source of these receptors: a man aged 25-45 years in good health.

The chain employs TRBV5-6 and TRBJ1-3; D uncertain. The CDR3 sequence is 15 residues long. Germline CDR1 is SGHDT and CDR2 is YYEEEE. The germline V and J ends were trimmed by 5 bases and 4 bases, with 16 bases remaining between them. CDR3 protein: CASRYGLFGGNTIYF. The CDR3 DNA sequence: TGTGCCAGCAGATATGGACTCTTTGGGGGAAACACCATATATTTT. Variable domain in full (rest from reference TRBV5-6 and TRBJ1-3): DAGVTQSPTHLIKTRGQQVTLRCSPKSGHDTVSWYQQALGQGPQFIFQYYEEEERQRGNFPDRFSGHQFPNYSSELNVNALLLGDSALYLCASRYGLFGGNTIYFGEGSWLTVV.

The chain combines TRBV9 with TRBJ2-6; maybe TRBD1 (6 bases). Per the germline V gene, CDR1 is SGDLS and CDR2 is YYNGEE. V lost 3 bases, J lost 1 base, and 11 bases lay in between. CDR3 length equals 16 residues. The CDR3 region is CASSGYTGSGANVLTF. The DNA of the CDR3 is TGTGCCAGCAGCGGATATACAGGGTCTGGGGCCAACGTCCTGACTTTC.

The chain couples TRBV5-5 to TRBJ1-1; D remains ambiguous. Trimming cost V 6 bases and J 0 bases, with 12 bases left between them. The CDR3 extends over 14 amino acids. Germline CDR1 and CDR2: SGHKS and YYEKEE (reference sequence). The CDR3 DNA is TGTGCCAGCACTGGGAGAGCCATGAACACTGAAGCTTTCTTT. This sequence encodes CASTGRAMNTEAFF.

The chain recombines TRBV9 with TRBJ1-1; D is undetermined. The CDR3 is made up of 12 amino acids. Germline V gene data show CDR1 as SGDLS and CDR2 as YYNGEE. Trimming took off 7 bases at V and 4 bases at J, with 11 bases between the two ends. The CDR3 DNA sequence: TGTGCCAGCTCACGGTTGGGCACTGAAGCTTTCTTT. This codes for CASSRLGTEAFF.

V gene TRBV27 combines with J gene TRBJ2-5; D might be TRBD1 (6 bases). Per the germline V gene, CDR1 is MNHEY and CDR2 is SMNVEV (reference sequence). Trimming cost V 3 bases and J 9 bases, with 17 bases left between them. CDR3 length equals 14 residues. The CDR3 loop is CASSFSGQLGPQYF. The CDR3 nucleotides read TGTGCCAGCAGTTTCTCAGGACAGTTGGGTCCCCAGTACTTC.

The chain recombines TRBV7-8 with TRBJ2-1; unclear D gene. This CDR3 contains 14 residues. Per the germline V gene, CDR1 is SGHVS and CDR2 is FQNEAQ. V lost 5 bases and J lost 4, with 12 bases in between. CDR3 residues: CASSPEIVYNEQFF. CDR3 nucleotides: TGTGCCAGCAGCCCAGAGATCGTATACAATGAGCAGTTCTTC.

The gene calls are TRBV5-6 and TRBJ1-4; D gene uncertain. The CDR3 sequence is 14 residues long. Germline V gene lookup returns CDR1 SGHDT and CDR2 YYEEEE. Trimming pared 1 base from V and 4 bases from J, leaving 8 bases between. The CDR3 spells CASSLYGLNEKLFF. As DNA, the CDR3 is TGTGCCAGCAGCTTGTACGGCCTTAATGAAAAACTGTTTTTT.